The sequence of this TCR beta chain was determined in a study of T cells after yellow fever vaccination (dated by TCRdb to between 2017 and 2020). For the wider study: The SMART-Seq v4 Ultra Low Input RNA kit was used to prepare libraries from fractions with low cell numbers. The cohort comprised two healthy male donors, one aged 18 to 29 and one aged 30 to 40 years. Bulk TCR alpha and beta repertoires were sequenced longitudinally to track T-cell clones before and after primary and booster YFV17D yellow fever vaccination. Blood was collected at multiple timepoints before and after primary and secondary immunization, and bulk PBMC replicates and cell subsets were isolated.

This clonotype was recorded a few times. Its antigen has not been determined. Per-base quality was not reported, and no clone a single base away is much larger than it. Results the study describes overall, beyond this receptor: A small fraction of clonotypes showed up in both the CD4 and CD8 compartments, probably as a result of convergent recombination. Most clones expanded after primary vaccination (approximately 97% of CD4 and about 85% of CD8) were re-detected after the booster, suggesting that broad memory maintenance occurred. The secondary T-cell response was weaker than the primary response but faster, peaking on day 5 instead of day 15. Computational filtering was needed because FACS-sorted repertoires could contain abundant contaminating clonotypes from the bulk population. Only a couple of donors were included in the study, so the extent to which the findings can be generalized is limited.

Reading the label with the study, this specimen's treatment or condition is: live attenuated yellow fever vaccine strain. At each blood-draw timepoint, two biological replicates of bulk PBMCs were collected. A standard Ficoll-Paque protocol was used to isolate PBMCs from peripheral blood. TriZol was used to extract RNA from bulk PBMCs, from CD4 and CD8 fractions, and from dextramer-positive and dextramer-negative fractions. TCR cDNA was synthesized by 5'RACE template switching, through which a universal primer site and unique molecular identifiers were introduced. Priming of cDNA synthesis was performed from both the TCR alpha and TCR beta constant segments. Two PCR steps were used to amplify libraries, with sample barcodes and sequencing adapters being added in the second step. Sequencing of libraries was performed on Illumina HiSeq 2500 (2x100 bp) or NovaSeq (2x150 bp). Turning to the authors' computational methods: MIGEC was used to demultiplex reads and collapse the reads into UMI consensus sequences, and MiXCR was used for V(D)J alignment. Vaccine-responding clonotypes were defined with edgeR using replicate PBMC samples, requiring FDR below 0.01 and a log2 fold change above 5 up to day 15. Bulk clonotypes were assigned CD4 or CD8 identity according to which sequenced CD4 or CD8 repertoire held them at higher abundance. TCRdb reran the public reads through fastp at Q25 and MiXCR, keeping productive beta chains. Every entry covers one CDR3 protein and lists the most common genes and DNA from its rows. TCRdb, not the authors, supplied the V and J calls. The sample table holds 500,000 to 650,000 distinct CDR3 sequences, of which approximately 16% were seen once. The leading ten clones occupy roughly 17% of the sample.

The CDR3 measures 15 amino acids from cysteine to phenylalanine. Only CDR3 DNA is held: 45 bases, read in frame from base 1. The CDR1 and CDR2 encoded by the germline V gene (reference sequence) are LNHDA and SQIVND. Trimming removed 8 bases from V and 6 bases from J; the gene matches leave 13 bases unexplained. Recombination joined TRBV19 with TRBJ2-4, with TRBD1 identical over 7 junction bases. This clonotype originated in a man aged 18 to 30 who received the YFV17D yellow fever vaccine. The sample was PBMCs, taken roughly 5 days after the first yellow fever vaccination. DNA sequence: TGTGCCAGTTGCCTGACAGGGATCAATTCAAACATTCAGTACTTC. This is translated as CASCLTGINSNIQYF.